This TCR beta chain was sequenced for a study of a mutant IDH1 vaccine in newly diagnosed glioma. Profiled with immunoSEQ multiplex PCR; TCRdb holds only in-frame clones, not every one. This sample carries under 80,000 clones, approximately 83% of them seen once, and the ten largest clones take over 2.5%. Study results and limitations: Any relationship between pseudoprogression and changes in top peripheral T cell clonotypes seemed absent.

Time point here: baseline, week 1 (first vaccination visit). Treatment reported: pre-vaccination baseline after standard-of-care therapy. Each tumor in the donors was a new WHO grade 3 or 4 astrocytoma, IDH1-mutant and ATRX-lost. Trimming left V 4 bases short and J 4 bases short, with 14 bases between. Per germline, CDR1 SGHKS and CDR2 YYEKEE (reference sequence). This CDR3 region has 14 residues. In regard to this clone: Its specificity is not known.

The sequence was collected from a man in his thirties or forties with glioma. The V gene is TRBV5-5, the J gene TRBJ1-1; D unclear. The sequences come from PBMCs, collected from a glioma patient treated with radiotherapy, temozolomide or both. The CDR3 DNA reads as TGTGCCAGCAGCCGGACCCGGGCAGGCACTGAAGCTTTCTTT. Translated, it gives CASSRTRAGTEAFF. The variable domain in full, completed from reference TRBV5-5 and TRBJ1-1, reads DAGVTQSPTHLIKTRGQQVTLRCSPISGHKSVSWYQQVLGQGPQFIFQYYEKEERGRGNFPDRFSARQFPNYSSELNVNALLLGDSALYLCASSRTRAGTEAFFGQGTRLTVV.